The 27 T cell receptor beta chains below come from one sample, sequenced in a study of identical twins. TCRdb fed the 5' RACE reads into MiXCR, producing one record per CDR3 protein. The sample carries 650,000 to 750,000 distinct CDR3 sequences, 21% recorded once. The data also belong to a second study, concerning T cells expressing NK-cell markers.

The specimen was PBMCs. The receptors here all came from a woman aged 18 to 35 in good health.

This clonotype was found many times. The chain links TRBV29-1 to TRBJ2-7, with TRBD1 matching 8 bases. Germline-derived CDR1 and CDR2 are SQVTM and ANQGSEA. V was pared by 4 bases and J by 5 bases, with 19 bases of the junction left unmatched. CDR3 length: 17 residues. In DNA form, the CDR3 reads TGCAGCGTTGTCTTGTTAGCGTGGACCGGACAGGGAAACGAGCAGTACTTC. It specifies CSVVLLAWTGQGNEQYF.

This clonotype was counted at least ten times. The chain recombines TRBV6-1 with TRBJ1-6; D remains unclear. This CDR3 is 15 amino acids long. The germline V and J ends were trimmed by 1 base and 7 bases, with 11 bases remaining between them. CDR1 is MNHNS, CDR2 SASEGT, per germline. The CDR3 DNA sequence: TGTGCCAGCAGTGAAGAAGACGCTATCAATTCACCCCTCCACTTT. Translation gives CASSEEDAINSPLHF.

The chain combines TRBV7-2 with TRBJ1-1; a weak D match, TRBD1 (5 bases). Germline V gene sequence: CDR1 SGHTA, CDR2 FQGNSA. This CDR3 has 13 residues. Trimming took 5 bases from V and 1 from J, leaving 8 bases between them. CDR3 residues: CASSTGANTEAFF. DNA of the CDR3: TGTGCCAGCAGCACAGGAGCGAACACTGAAGCTTTCTTT.

This clonotype came up a few times. This chain uses TRBV6-2 or TRBV6-3 with TRBJ1-2; D is ambiguous. Trimming stripped 0 bases from V and 3 bases from J, with 17 bases between. Germline CDR1 is MNHEY and CDR2 is SVGEGT. This CDR3 is built from 17 residues. The CDR3, as DNA: TGTGCCAGCAGTTACTCGGCGCACGTACGGGGAGACTATGGCTACACCTTC. It codes for CASSYSAHVRGDYGYTF.

This clonotype has a count of ten or more. This chain uses TRBV12-3 or TRBV12-4 with TRBJ1-2; D is possibly TRBD1 (5 bases). V was trimmed by 1 base and J by 8 bases, leaving 8 bases between them. The length of the CDR3 is 12 residues. The CDR3 loop reads CASSLGGDGYTF. The DNA for the CDR3 is TGTGCCAGCAGTTTAGGTGGGGACGGCTACACCTTC.

Ten or more counts support this clonotype. This chain uses TRBV7-9 with TRBJ2-1; tentative D call: TRBD2 (5 bases). Germline values: CDR1 SEHNR, CDR2 FQNEAQ (reference sequence). V lost 5 bases, J lost 0 bases, and 11 bases lay in between. The CDR3 loop spans 15 amino acids. The CDR3 loop is CASSGAASSYNEQFF. In DNA, the CDR3 is TGTGCCAGCAGCGGAGCGGCCAGCTCCTACAATGAGCAGTTCTTC.

This clonotype was seen a few times. This chain joins TRBV9 and TRBJ2-2; 7 positions agree with TRBD2. Germline CDR1 is SGDLS and CDR2 is YYNGEE. The CDR3 runs 19 residues. J was trimmed by 9 bases and V by 3 bases; bases with no gene match: 23. The CDR3 loop reads CASSGSKSRGLLRARELFF. In nucleotides, the CDR3 is TGTGCCAGCAGCGGTAGTAAAAGTAGGGGACTATTGAGGGCGAGGGAGCTGTTTTTT.

This clonotype was detected ten times or more. The CDR3 region is CSARGGDRASYEQYF. The DNA of the CDR3 is TGCAGTGCTAGAGGGGGGGACAGGGCCTCCTACGAGCAGTACTTC. This chain uses TRBV20-1 with TRBJ2-7; 9 bases line up with TRBD1. This CDR3 has 15 residues. V shed 1 base and J 0 bases; nucleotides not matched to a gene: 4. The germline gives CDR1 DFQATT, CDR2 SNEGSKA (reference sequence).

This chain links TRBV20-1 with TRBJ2-5, with D possibly being TRBD2 (5 bases). This CDR3 contains 14 residues. The V gene's germline CDR1 is DFQATT and CDR2 SNEGSKA (reference sequence). Between the trimmed V and J ends, which lost 6 bases and 5 bases, there was a span of 19 bases. CDR3: CSAVGGAVGETQYF. The CDR3 DNA reads as TGCAGTGCCGTGGGCGGAGCGGTAGGGGAGACCCAGTACTTC.

The chain combines TRBV6-1 with TRBJ2-1; D possibly corresponds to TRBD1 (5 bases). The CDR3 runs 16 residues. The germline gives CDR1 MNHNS, CDR2 SASEGT. Trimming removed 4 bases at V and 3 bases at J, with 16 bases between. CDR3 region: CASSGASARGYNEQFF. CDR3 DNA: TGTGCCAGCAGTGGCGCCTCGGCTAGGGGCTACAATGAGCAGTTCTTC.

This clonotype appeared a few times. The J gene is TRBJ2-3, the V gene TRBV20-1; the D call may be TRBD1 or TRBD2 (5 bases each). V was shortened by 5 bases and J by 5 bases, with 14 bases between the two germline ends. The length of the CDR3 is 13 residues. The germline V gene has CDR1 DFQATT and CDR2 SNEGSKA (reference sequence). The DNA of the CDR3 is TGCAGTGCTGGGGGTGAATCGGGAGATACGCAGTATTTT. Amino acids: CSAGGESGDTQYF.

The chain has TRBV5-1 and TRBJ2-3, with a weak D call TRBD2 (5 bases). Germline values: CDR1 SGHRS, CDR2 YFSETQ. Trimming stripped 3 bases from V and 3 bases from J, with 17 bases between. The CDR3 spans 16 residues. CDR3 bases: TGCGCCAGCAGCTCCCCCGTGGGAGAACTGACAGATACGCAGTATTTT. Translated: CASSSPVGELTDTQYF.

The chain joins TRBV7-9 to TRBJ1-3, with TRBD1 matching 7 bases. CDR1 is SEHNR and CDR2 is FQNEAQ in the germline V gene (reference sequence). V shed 1 base, J shed 8 bases, and the junction held 5 bases outside the gene matches. The CDR3 loop spans 14 amino acids. CDR3 sequence reads: CASSLERGPDTIYF. Written as DNA, the CDR3 is TGTGCCAGCAGCTTAGAAAGGGGGCCTGACACCATATATTTT.

A few counts support this clonotype. The chain combines TRBV29-1 with TRBJ2-7; 12 bases are shared with TRBD1. The germline V gene encodes CDR1 SQVTM and CDR2 ANQGSEA. Trimming at V came to 5 bases and at J to 4 bases, leaving 6 bases not matched to a gene. The CDR3 extends over 14 amino acids. CDR3 DNA sequence: TGCAGCGTTCCCGGGACAGGGGGCAAATACGAGCAGTACTTC. Protein product: CSVPGTGGKYEQYF.

The chain carries TRBV4-3 and TRBJ2-7; 10 bases match TRBD2. After removal of 1 base from V and 5 bases from J, the junction contained 8 bases not matched to a gene. The CDR3 extends over 16 amino acids. CDR1 and CDR2 from the germline V gene are LGHNA and YSLEER. CDR3 sequence reads: CASSQGLGTSAHEQYF. Here the CDR3 DNA reads TGCGCCAGCAGCCAAGGGCTCGGGACTAGCGCCCACGAGCAGTACTTC.

This rearrangement joins TRBV5-1 to TRBJ2-1; 13 bases map to TRBD2. This CDR3 region has 15 residues. J gave up 6 bases and V 6 bases, and 6 bases lay outside the gene matches. The germline gives CDR1 SGHRS, CDR2 YFSETQ. The CDR3 DNA sequence: TGCGCCAGCAACGCACTAGCGGGAGGGCCCAATGAGCAGTTCTTC. It specifies CASNALAGGPNEQFF.

In this sample, this clonotype turned up once. This chain links TRBV5-6 with TRBJ2-1; TRBD1 matches 7 bases. CDR3 length: 15 amino acids. The germline V gene has CDR1 SGHDT and CDR2 YYEEEE. V lost 0 bases to trimming and J lost 8 bases; unmatched junction nucleotides: 8. The CDR3 is CASSLGDYRGDEQFF. In DNA, the CDR3 is TGTGCCAGCAGCTTGGGTGATTACAGGGGCGATGAGCAGTTCTTC.

V usage is TRBV3-1 and J usage is TRBJ2-7; perhaps TRBD2 as D (6 bases). Germline V gene data show CDR1 as LGHDT and CDR2 as YNNKEL (reference sequence). The CDR3 is 12 amino acids. Trimming removed 4 bases from V and 6 bases from J, with 10 bases in between. This CDR3 is CASSRGTREQYF. CDR3 nucleotide sequence: TGTGCCAGCAGCCGTGGGACTCGCGAGCAGTACTTC.

This clonotype was detected many times. DNA for the CDR3: TGTGCCAGCAGCTCGGAGTTCGGGCAGCCCCAGCATTTT. Its protein product is CASSSEFGQPQHF. This sequence joins TRBV7-9 and TRBJ1-5, with no clear D. This CDR3 comprises 13 residues. Trimming shortened V by 4 bases and J by 7 bases, and 11 bases separated the two germline ends. Germline V CDR1 and CDR2: SEHNR, FQNEAQ (reference sequence). Together with reference TRBV7-9 and TRBJ1-5, the CDR3 gives the full variable domain: DTGVSQNPRHKITKRGQNVTFRCDPISEHNRLYWYRQTLGQGPEFLTYFQNEAQLEKSRLLSDRFSAERPKGSFSTLEIQRTEQGDSAMYLCASSSEFGQPQHFGDGTRLSIL.

V gene TRBV20-1 combines with J gene TRBJ2-7; TRBD1 is a possible D gene (6 bases). Looked up from germline, CDR1 is DFQATT and CDR2 is SNEGSKA (reference sequence). V was cut by 2 bases and J by 6 bases, with 20 bases left in between. This CDR3 has 15 amino acids. CDR3 sequence (DNA): TGCAGTGCTAGATATAGTGGGACAACCGCCGGCGAGCAGTACTTC. Translating gives CSARYSGTTAGEQYF.

This clonotype was detected a few times. The chain uses TRBV7-2 and TRBJ2-4; 14 bases are a match to TRBD2. This CDR3 has 16 amino acids. The germline CDR1 and CDR2 sequences are SGHTA and FQGNSA. The V gene end was trimmed by 6 bases and the J gene end by 5 bases; junction bases not matched to a gene: 6. CDR3 region: CASSLGLAGVQNIQYF. The CDR3 DNA follows: TGTGCCAGCAGTCTGGGACTAGCGGGAGTCCAAAACATTCAGTACTTC.

The J gene is TRBJ2-2, the V gene TRBV3-1; no definite D call. V was shortened by 4 bases and J by 6 bases, with 15 bases between the two germline ends. The CDR3 has 15 amino acids. Germline V gene data show CDR1 as LGHDT and CDR2 as YNNKEL (reference sequence). CDR3 DNA sequence: TGTGCCAGCAGCCCCGCTGAGACGACCCCCGGGGAGCTGTTTTTT. Translation: CASSPAETTPGELFF.

V gene TRBV6-2 or TRBV6-3 combines with J gene TRBJ1-5, with no clear D. Germline CDR1 is MNHEY and CDR2 is SVGEGT. The CDR3 runs to 18 residues. Deletions cut 2 bases from V and 9 bases from J, with 26 bases between. The CDR3 region is CASSYGTLPSAYRRPQHF. The CDR3 DNA reads TGTGCCAGCAGTTACGGTACCCTCCCAAGCGCATACCGTCGGCCCCAGCATTTT.

The chain carries TRBV7-9 and TRBJ2-7; D may be TRBD2 (6 bases). CDR1 is SEHNR, CDR2 FQNEAQ, per germline (reference sequence). The CDR3 runs to 16 residues. V lost 4 bases, J lost 0 bases, and 16 bases lay in between. The CDR3 is CASSSPRGGASYEQYF. For the CDR3, the DNA is TGTGCCAGCAGCTCCCCTCGTGGCGGGGCCTCCTACGAGCAGTACTTC.

The table lists this clonotype with many counts. The chain recombines TRBV5-1 with TRBJ2-3; D gene ambiguous. The germline V gene has CDR1 SGHRS and CDR2 YFSETQ. Trimming removed 2 bases from V and 2 bases from J, with 6 bases in between. CDR3 length: 13 residues. CDR3 region: CASSLSSTDTQYF. The CDR3 DNA reads TGCGCCAGCAGCTTATCGTCCACAGATACGCAGTATTTT. Looking up the rest from reference TRBV5-1 and TRBJ2-3 gives the full variable domain: KAGVTQTPRYLIKTRGQQVTLSCSPISGHRSVSWYQQTPGQGLQFLFEYFSETQRNKGNFPGRFSGRQFSNSRSEMNVSTLELGDSALYLCASSLSSTDTQYFGPGTRLTVL.

A few counts support this clonotype. CDR3 in amino acids: CASSSPGTTTYEQYF. The CDR3 bases are TGTGCCAGCAGCTCCCCCGGGACTACGACCTACGAGCAGTACTTC. The chain carries TRBV21-1 and TRBJ2-7; the table assigns TRBD2, which was not confirmed against the DNA. TRBV21-1 represents a pseudogene. The CDR3 runs 15 residues.

In this sample, this clonotype turned up many times. This chain connects TRBV4-3 to TRBJ2-1; TRBD2 aligns across 9 bases. Trimming at V came to 5 bases and at J to 4 bases, leaving 6 bases not matched to a gene. The CDR3 runs 15 residues. Germline values: CDR1 LGHNA, CDR2 YSLEER. This CDR3 is CASSSRLAAYNEQFF. CDR3 bases: TGCGCCAGCAGCTCCAGACTAGCGGCATACAATGAGCAGTTCTTC.